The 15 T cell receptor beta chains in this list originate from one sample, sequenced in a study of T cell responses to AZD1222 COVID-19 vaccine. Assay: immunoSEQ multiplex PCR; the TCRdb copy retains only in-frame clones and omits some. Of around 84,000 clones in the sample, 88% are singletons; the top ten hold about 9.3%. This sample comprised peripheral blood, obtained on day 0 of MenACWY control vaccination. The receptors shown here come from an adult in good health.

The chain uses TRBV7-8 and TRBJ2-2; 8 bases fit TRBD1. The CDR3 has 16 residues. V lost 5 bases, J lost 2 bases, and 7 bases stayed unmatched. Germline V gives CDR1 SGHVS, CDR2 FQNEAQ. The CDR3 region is CASSRMTGDNTGELFF. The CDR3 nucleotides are TGTGCCAGCAGCCGTATGACAGGGGACAACACCGGGGAGCTGTTTTTT.

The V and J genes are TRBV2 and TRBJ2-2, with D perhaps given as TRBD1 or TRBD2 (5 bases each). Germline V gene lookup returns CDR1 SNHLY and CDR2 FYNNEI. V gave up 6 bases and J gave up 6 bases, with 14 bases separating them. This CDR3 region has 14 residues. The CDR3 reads CASRGTDGPGELFF. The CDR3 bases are TGTGCCAGCAGGGGGACCGATGGACCCGGGGAGCTGTTTTTT.

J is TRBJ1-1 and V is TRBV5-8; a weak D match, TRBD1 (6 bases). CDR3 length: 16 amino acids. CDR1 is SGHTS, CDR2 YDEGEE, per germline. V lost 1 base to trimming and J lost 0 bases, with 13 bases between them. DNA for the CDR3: TGTGCCAGCAGCTTGTTTCAGGGGTTGGTGAACACTGAAGCTTTCTTT. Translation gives CASSLFQGLVNTEAFF.

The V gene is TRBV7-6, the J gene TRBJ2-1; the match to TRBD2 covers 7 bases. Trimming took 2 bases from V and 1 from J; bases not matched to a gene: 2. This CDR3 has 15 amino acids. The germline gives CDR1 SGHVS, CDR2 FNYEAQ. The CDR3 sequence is CASSLNGGSYNEQFF. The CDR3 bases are TGTGCCAGCAGCTTAAACGGGGGGTCCTACAATGAGCAGTTCTTC.

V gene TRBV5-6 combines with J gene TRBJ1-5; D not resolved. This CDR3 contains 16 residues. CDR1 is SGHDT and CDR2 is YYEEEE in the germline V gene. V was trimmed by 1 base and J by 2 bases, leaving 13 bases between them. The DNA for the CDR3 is TGTGCCAGCAGCTTGAGAGTGGTCGGGGGCAATCAGCCCCAGCATTTT. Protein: CASSLRVVGGNQPQHF.

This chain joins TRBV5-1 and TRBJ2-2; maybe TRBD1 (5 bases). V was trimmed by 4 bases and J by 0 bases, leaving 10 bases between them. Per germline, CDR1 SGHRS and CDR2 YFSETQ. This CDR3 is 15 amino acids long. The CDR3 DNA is TGCGCCAGCAGCCTGGACACCACGAACACCGGGGAGCTGTTTTTT. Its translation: CASSLDTTNTGELFF.

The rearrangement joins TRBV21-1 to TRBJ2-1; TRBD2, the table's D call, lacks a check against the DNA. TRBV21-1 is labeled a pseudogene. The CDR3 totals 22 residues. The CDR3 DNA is TGTGCCAGCAGCCCCAGGGACAGGGGCACTCGACTAGCGGGGGTCCTGGGCAATGAGCAGTTCTTC. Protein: CASSPRDRGTRLAGVLGNEQFF.

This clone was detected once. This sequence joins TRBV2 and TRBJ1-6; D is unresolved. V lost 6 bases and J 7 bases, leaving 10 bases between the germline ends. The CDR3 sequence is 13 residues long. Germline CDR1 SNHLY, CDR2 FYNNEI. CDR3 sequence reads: CASSVRDNSPLHF. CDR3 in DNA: TGTGCCAGCAGCGTGAGAGACAATTCACCCCTCCACTTT.

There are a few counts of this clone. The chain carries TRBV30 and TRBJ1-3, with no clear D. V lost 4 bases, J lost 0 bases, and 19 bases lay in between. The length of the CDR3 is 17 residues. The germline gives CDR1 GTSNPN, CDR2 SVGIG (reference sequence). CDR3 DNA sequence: TGTGCCTGGACCGGGCGGGCCAGGACCTCCTCTGGAAACACCATATATTTT. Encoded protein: CAWTGRARTSSGNTIYF.

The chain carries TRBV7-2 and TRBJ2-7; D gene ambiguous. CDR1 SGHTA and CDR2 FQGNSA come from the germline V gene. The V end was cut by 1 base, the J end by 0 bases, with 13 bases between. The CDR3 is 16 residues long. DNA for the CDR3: TGTGCCAGCAGCTTAGGCCCCGACGAAGGCTCCTACGAGCAGTACTTC. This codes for CASSLGPDEGSYEQYF.

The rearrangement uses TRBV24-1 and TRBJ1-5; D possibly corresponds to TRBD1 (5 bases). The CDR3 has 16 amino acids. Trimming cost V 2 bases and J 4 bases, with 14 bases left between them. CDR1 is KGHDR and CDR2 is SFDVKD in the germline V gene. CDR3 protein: CATSDSPGGGNQPQHF. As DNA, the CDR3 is TGTGCCACCAGTGATTCGCCGGGCGGGGGGAATCAGCCCCAGCATTTT.

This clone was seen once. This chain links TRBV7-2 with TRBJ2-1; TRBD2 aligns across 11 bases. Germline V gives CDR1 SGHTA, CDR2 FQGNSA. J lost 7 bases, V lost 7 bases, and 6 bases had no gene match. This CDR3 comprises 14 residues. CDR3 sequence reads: CASNWASGGNEQFF. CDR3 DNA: TGTGCCAGCAATTGGGCTAGCGGGGGGAATGAGCAGTTCTTC.

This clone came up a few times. The CDR3 loop is CASRSGTELYNEQFF. In DNA form, the CDR3 reads TGTGCCAGCAGGTCCGGGACAGAACTTTACAATGAGCAGTTCTTC. The chain recombines TRBV27 with TRBJ2-1; TRBD1 matches 7 bases. V trimming: 6 bases; J trimming: 4 bases; junction bases outside the gene matches: 9. The CDR3 sequence is 15 residues long. CDR1 MNHEY and CDR2 SMNVEV come from the germline V gene (reference sequence).

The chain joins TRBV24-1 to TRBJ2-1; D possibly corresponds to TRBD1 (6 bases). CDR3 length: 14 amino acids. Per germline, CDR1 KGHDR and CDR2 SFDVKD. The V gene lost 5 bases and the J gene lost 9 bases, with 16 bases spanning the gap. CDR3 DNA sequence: TGTGCCACCAGTGGCCAGGGGCCTTATGGTGAGCAGTTCTTC. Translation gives CATSGQGPYGEQFF.

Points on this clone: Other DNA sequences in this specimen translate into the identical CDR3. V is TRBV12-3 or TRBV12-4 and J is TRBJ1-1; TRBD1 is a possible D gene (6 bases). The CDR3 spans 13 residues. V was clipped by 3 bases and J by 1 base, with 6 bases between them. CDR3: CASSLTGNTEAFF. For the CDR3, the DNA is TGTGCCAGCAGTTTGACAGGGAACACTGAAGCTTTCTTT.